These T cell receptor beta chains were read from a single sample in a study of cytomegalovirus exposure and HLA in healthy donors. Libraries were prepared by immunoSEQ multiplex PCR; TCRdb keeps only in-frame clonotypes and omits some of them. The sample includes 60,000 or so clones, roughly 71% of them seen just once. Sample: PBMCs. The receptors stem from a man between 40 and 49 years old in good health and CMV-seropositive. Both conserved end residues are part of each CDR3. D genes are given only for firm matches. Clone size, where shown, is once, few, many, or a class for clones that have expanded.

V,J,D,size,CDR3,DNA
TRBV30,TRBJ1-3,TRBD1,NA,CAWRRQGLNSLSGNTIYF,TGTGCCTGGAGGAGACAGGGCCTTAATTCTCTTTCTGGAAACACCATATATTTT
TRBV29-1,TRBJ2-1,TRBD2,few,CSLRDYDNEQFF,TGCAGTCTCCGGGACTACGACAATGAGCAGTTCTTC
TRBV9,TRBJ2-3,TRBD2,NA,CASSVLAGGRGGTDTQYF,TGTGCCAGCAGCGTACTAGCGGGGGGGAGGGGCGGCACAGATACGCAGTATTTT
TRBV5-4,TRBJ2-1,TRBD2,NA,CASSLGLAGGVSNEQFF,TGTGCCAGCAGCTTGGGACTAGCGGGGGGGGTGAGTAATGAGCAGTTCTTC
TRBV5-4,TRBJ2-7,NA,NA,CASSSSGESSSYEQYF,TGTGCCAGCAGCTCTTCCGGGGAGTCCTCCTCCTACGAGCAGTACTTC
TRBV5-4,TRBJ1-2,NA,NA,CASRPQVDSYGYTF,TGTGCCAGCAGGCCTCAGGTGGACAGCTATGGCTACACCTTC
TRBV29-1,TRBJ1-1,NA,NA,CSVGDRSSTEAFF,TGCAGCGTGGGAGACAGGAGCTCCACTGAAGCTTTCTTT
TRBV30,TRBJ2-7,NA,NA,CAQYLKAGLSYEQYF,TGTGCCCAATACCTCAAGGCAGGGTTATCCTACGAGCAGTACTTC
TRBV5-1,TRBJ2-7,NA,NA,CASSFGGREIYEQYF,TGCGCCAGCAGTTTCGGAGGTAGAGAGATCTACGAGCAGTACTTC
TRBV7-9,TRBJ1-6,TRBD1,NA,CASSPRTGSSYNSPLHF,TGTGCCAGCAGCCCCAGGACAGGGAGCTCCTATAATTCACCCCTCCACTTT
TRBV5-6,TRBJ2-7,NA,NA,CASSLAPELYEQYF,TGTGCCAGCAGCTTGGCCCCCGAGCTGTACGAGCAGTACTTC
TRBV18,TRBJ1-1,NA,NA,CASSTVGDTEAFF,TGTGCCAGCTCGACCGTCGGGGACACTGAAGCTTTCTTT
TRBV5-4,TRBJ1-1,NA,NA,CASSVPTGNTEAFF,TGTGCCAGCAGCGTACCCACAGGGAACACTGAAGCTTTCTTT
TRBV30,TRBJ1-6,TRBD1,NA,CAWRSDRDSPLHF,TGTGCCTGGAGGTCGGACAGGGACTCACCCCTCCACTTT
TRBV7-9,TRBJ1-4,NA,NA,CASSSRGVATNEKLFF,TGTGCCAGCAGCTCCAGGGGCGTTGCAACTAATGAAAAACTGTTTTTT
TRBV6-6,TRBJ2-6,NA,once,CASRINSGANVLTF,TGTGCCAGCAGAATCAACTCTGGGGCCAACGTCCTGACTTTC
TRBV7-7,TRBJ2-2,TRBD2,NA,CASREGPNTGELFF,TGTGCTAGCCGGGAGGGTCCGAACACCGGGGAGCTGTTTTTT
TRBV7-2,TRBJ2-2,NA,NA,CASSLSFSGHTGELFF,TGTGCCAGCAGCTTATCTTTCAGCGGGCACACCGGGGAGCTGTTTTTT
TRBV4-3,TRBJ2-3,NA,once,CASSQDQSDTQYF,TGCGCCAGCAGCCAAGATCAATCAGATACGCAGTATTTT
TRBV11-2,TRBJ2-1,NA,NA,CASSLGGRRGEQFF,TGTGCCAGCAGCTTAGGCGGGCGACGGGGTGAGCAGTTCTTC
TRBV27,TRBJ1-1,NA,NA,CASSGAYTEAFF,TGTGCCAGCAGCGGTGCGTACACTGAAGCTTTCTTT
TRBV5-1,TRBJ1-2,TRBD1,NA,CASGQGTGGYTF,TGCGCCAGCGGACAGGGAACGGGTGGCTACACCTTC
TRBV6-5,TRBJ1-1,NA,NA,CASSYEANTEAFF,TGTGCCAGCAGTTACGAGGCGAACACTGAAGCTTTCTTT